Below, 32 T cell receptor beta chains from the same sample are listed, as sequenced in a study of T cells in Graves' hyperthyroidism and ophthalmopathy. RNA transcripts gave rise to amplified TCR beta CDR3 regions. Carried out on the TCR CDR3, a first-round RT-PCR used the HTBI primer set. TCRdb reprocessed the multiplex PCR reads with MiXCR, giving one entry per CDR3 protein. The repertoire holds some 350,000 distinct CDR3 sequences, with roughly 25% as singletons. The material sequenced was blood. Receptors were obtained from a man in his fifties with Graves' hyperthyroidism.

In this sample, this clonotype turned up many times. The CDR3 region is CASSLRGDRRDTEAFF. The DNA for the CDR3 is TGCGCCAGCAGCCTACGAGGGGACAGAAGGGACACTGAAGCTTTCTTT. This chain connects TRBV5-1 to TRBJ1-1, with 7 bases fitting TRBD1. CDR3 length: 16 residues. Trimming took 4 bases from V and 3 from J; bases not matched to a gene: 12. Per germline, CDR1 SGHRS and CDR2 YFSETQ.

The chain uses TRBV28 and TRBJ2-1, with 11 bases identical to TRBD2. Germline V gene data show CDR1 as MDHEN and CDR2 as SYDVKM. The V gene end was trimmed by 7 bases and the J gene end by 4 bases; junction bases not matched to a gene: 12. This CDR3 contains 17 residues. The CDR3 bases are TGTGCCAGCAAGGAACGGACAGGGACTAGCGGTTACAATGAGCAGTTCTTC. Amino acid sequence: CASKERTGTSGYNEQFF.

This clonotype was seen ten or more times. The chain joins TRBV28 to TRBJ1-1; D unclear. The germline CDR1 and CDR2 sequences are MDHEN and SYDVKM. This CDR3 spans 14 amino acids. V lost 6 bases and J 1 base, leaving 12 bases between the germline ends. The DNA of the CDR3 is TGTGCCAGCAGCCTCCTTGCGGAGAACACTGAAGCTTTCTTT. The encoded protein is CASSLLAENTEAFF.

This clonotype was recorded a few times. CDR3 protein: CASSQNGQTQQETQYF. The CDR3 DNA reads TGTGCCAGCTCACAAAATGGACAGACCCAACAAGAGACCCAGTACTTC. The V and J genes are TRBV18 and TRBJ2-5, with D possibly matching TRBD1 (6 bases). CDR1 is KGHSH and CDR2 is LQKENI in the germline V gene. V was pared by 4 bases and J by 2 bases, with 17 bases between. This CDR3 contains 16 residues.

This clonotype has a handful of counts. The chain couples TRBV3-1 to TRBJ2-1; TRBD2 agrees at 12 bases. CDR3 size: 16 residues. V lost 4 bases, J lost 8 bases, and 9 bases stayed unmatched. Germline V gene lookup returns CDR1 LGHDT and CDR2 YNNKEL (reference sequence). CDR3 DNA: TGTGCCAGCAGCCGGCGTACGACTAGCGGGAGTGATGAGCAGTTCTTC. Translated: CASSRRTTSGSDEQFF.

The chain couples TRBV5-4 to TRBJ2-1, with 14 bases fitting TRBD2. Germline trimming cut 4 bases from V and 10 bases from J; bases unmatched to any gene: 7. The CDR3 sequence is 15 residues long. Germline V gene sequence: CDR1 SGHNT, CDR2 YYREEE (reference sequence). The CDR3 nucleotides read TGTGCCAGCAGCCCGGGACTAGCGGGAGTTCTGGAGCAGTTCTTC. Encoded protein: CASSPGLAGVLEQFF.

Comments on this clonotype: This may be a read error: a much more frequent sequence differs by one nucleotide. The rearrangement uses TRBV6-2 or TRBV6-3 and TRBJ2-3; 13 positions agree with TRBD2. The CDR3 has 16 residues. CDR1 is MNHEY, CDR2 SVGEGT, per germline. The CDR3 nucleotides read TGTACCAGCAGTGGACTAGCGGGAGTAGTCACAGATACGCAGTATTTT. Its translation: CTSSGLAGVVTDTQYF.

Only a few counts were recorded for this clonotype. The CDR3: CASSFRVTETQYF. The CDR3 DNA is TGTGCCAGCAGCTTTAGGGTTACGGAGACCCAGTACTTC. V is TRBV7-2 and J is TRBJ2-5; D is ambiguous. Trimming cost V 3 bases and J 5 bases, with 10 bases left between them. Germline assignment: CDR1 SGHTA and CDR2 FQGNSA. The CDR3 spans 13 residues.

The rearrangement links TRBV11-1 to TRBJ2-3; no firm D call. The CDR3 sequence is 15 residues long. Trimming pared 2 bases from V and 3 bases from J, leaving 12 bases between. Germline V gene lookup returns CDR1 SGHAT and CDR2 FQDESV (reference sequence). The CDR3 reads CASSLLSVGTDTQYF. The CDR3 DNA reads TGTGCCAGCAGCTTACTGTCGGTAGGAACAGATACGCAGTATTTT.

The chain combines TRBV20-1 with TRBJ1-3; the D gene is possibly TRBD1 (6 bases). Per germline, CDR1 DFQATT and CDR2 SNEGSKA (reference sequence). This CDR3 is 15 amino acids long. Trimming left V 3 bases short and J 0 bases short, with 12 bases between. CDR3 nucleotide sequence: TGCAGTGCTAGGCCCGGACAGATCTCTGGAAACACCATATATTTT. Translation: CSARPGQISGNTIYF.

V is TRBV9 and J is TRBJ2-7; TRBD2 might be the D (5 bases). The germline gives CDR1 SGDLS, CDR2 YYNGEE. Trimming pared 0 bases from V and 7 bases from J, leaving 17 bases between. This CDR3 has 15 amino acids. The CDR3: CASSVATELVNEQYF. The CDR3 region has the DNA TGTGCCAGCAGCGTAGCTACCGAACTAGTCAATGAGCAGTACTTC.

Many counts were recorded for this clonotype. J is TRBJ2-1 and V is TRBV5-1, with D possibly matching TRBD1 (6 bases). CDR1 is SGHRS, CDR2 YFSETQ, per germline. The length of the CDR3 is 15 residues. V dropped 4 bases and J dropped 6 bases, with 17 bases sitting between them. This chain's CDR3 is CASSPTGSSGNEQFF. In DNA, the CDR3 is TGCGCCAGCAGCCCGACAGGTTCTTCGGGCAATGAGCAGTTCTTC.

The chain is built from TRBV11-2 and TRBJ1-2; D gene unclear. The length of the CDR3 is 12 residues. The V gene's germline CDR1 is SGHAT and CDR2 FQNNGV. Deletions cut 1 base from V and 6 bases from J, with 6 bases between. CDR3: CASSLGQHGYTF. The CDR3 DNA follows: TGTGCCAGCAGCTTAGGGCAACATGGCTACACCTTC.

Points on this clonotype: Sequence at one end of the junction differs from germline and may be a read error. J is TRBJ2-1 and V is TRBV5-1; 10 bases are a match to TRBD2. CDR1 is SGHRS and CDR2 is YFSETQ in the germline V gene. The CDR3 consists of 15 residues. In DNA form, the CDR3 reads TGCGCCAGCAGCTTGCTAGCGGGAGTAGGGAATGATCAGTTCTTC. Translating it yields CASSLLAGVGNDQFF.

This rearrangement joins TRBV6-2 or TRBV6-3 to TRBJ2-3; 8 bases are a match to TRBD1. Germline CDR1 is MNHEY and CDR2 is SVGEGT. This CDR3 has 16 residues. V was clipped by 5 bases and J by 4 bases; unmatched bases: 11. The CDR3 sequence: CASSTADRAFPDTQYF. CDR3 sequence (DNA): TGTGCCAGCAGTACCGCGGACAGGGCTTTCCCAGATACGCAGTATTTT.

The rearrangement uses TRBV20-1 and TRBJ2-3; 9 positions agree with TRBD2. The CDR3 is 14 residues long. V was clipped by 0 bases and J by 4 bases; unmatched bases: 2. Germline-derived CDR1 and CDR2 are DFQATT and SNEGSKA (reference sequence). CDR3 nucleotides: TGCAGTGCTAGAGAGGCGGGAGGGCCAGATACGCAGTATTTT. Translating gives CSAREAGGPDTQYF.

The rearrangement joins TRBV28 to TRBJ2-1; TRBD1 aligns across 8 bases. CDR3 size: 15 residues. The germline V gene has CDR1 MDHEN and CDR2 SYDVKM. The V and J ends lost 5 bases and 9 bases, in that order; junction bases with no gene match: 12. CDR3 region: CASSQTGGYSSEQFF. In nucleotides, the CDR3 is TGTGCCAGCAGTCAAACAGGGGGGTATTCTAGTGAGCAGTTCTTC.

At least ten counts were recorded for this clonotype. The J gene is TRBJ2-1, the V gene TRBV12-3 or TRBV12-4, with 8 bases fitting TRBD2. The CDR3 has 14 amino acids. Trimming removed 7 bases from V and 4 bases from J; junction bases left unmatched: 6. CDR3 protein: CASTDGGAYNEQFF. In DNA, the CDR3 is TGTGCCAGCACCGACGGGGGGGCATACAATGAGCAGTTCTTC.

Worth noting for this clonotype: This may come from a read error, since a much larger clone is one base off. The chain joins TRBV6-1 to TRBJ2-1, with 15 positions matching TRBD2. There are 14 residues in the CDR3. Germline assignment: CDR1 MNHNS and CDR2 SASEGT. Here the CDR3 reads CTSRTSGRAGEVFF. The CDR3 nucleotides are TGTACCAGCAGGACTAGCGGGAGGGCCGGTGAGGTGTTCTTC.

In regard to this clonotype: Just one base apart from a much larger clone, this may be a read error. This chain's CDR3 is CTSSLGVAGGTDTQYF. The CDR3 DNA follows: TGTACCAGCAGCTTAGGTGTCGCGGGAGGCACAGATACGCAGTATTTT. The V and J genes are TRBV7-3 and TRBJ2-3; TRBD2 aligns across 7 bases. Germline V gene lookup returns CDR1 SGHTA and CDR2 FQGTGA. This CDR3 contains 16 residues.

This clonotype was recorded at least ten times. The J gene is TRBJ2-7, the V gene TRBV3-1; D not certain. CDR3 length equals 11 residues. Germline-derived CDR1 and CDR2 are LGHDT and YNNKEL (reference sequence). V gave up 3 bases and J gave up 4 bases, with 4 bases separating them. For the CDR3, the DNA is TGTGCCAGCAGCCAGGGGTACGAGCAGTACTTC. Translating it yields CASSQGYEQYF.

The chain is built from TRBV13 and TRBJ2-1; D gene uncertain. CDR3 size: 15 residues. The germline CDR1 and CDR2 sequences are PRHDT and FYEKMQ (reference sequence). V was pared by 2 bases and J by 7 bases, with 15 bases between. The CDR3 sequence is CASSLRRQAENEQFF. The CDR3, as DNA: TGTGCCAGCAGCTTAAGACGACAAGCTGAGAATGAGCAGTTCTTC.

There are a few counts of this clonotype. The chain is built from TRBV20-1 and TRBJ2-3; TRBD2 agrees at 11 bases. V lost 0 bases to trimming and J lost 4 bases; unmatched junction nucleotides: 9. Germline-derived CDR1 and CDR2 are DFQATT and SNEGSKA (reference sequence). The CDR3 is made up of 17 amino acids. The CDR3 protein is CSARESRLAGRADTQYF. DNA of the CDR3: TGCAGTGCTAGAGAGTCTCGACTAGCGGGAAGGGCAGATACGCAGTATTTT.

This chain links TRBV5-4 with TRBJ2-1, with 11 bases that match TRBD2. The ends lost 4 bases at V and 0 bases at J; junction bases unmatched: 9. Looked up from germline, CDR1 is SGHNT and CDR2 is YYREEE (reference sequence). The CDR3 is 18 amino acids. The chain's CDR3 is CASSKGTSGEDSYNEQFF. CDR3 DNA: TGTGCCAGCAGCAAAGGGACTAGCGGAGAAGACTCCTACAATGAGCAGTTCTTC.

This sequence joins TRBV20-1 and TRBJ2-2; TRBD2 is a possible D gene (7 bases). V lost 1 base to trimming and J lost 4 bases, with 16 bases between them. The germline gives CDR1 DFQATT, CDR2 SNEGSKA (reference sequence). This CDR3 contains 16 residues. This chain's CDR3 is CSARVTGGVGTGELFF. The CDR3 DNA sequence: TGCAGTGCTAGAGTGACGGGGGGCGTAGGCACCGGGGAGCTGTTTTTT.

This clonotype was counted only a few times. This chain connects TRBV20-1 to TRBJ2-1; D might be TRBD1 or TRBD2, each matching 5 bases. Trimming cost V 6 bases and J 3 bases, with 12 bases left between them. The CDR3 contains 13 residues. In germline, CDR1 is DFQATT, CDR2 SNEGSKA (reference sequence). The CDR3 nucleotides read TGCAGTGCCAGGGAGCGGAGCTACAATGAGCAGTTCTTC. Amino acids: CSARERSYNEQFF.

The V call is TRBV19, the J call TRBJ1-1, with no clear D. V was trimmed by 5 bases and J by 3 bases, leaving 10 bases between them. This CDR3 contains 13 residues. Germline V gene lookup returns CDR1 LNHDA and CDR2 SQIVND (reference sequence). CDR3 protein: CASSLPGDTEAFF. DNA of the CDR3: TGTGCCAGTAGTTTACCGGGAGACACTGAAGCTTTCTTT.

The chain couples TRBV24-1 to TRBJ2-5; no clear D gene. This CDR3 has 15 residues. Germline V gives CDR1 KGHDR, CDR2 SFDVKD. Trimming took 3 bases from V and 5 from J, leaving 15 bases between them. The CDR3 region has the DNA TGTGCCACCAGTGATAGGACCAACTATGGGGAGACCCAGTACTTC. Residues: CATSDRTNYGETQYF.

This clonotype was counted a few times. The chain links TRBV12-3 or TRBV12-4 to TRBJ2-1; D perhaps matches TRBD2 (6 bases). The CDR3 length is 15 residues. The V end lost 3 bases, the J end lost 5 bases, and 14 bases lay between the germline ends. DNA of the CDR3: TGTGCCAGCAGTTTCCTGGACTACCTCGACAATGAGCAGTTCTTC. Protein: CASSFLDYLDNEQFF.

The CDR3 DNA is TGTGCCAGCAGCTTAGATGACGGGGAGCGCGGCTACACCTTC. Amino acids: CASSLDDGERGYTF. The V and J genes are TRBV11-3 and TRBJ1-2; D is uncertain. Germline loops: CDR1 SGHNT, CDR2 YENEEA. With 0 bases removed from V and 8 bases from J, the gap between germline ends came to 13 bases. CDR3 length equals 14 residues.

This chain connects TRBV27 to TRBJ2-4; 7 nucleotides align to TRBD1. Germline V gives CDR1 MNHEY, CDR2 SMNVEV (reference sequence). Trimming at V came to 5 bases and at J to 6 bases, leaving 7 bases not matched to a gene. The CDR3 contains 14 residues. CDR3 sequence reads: CASSRVGQPNIQYF. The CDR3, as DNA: TGTGCCAGCAGTCGGGTGGGACAGCCAAACATTCAGTACTTC.

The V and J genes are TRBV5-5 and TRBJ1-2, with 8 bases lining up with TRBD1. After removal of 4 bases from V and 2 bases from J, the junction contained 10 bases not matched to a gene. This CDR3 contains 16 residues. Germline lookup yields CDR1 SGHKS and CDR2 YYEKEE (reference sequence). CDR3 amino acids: CASSTLTGAENYGYTF. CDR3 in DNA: TGTGCCAGCAGCACCCTGACAGGGGCGGAGAACTATGGCTACACCTTC.